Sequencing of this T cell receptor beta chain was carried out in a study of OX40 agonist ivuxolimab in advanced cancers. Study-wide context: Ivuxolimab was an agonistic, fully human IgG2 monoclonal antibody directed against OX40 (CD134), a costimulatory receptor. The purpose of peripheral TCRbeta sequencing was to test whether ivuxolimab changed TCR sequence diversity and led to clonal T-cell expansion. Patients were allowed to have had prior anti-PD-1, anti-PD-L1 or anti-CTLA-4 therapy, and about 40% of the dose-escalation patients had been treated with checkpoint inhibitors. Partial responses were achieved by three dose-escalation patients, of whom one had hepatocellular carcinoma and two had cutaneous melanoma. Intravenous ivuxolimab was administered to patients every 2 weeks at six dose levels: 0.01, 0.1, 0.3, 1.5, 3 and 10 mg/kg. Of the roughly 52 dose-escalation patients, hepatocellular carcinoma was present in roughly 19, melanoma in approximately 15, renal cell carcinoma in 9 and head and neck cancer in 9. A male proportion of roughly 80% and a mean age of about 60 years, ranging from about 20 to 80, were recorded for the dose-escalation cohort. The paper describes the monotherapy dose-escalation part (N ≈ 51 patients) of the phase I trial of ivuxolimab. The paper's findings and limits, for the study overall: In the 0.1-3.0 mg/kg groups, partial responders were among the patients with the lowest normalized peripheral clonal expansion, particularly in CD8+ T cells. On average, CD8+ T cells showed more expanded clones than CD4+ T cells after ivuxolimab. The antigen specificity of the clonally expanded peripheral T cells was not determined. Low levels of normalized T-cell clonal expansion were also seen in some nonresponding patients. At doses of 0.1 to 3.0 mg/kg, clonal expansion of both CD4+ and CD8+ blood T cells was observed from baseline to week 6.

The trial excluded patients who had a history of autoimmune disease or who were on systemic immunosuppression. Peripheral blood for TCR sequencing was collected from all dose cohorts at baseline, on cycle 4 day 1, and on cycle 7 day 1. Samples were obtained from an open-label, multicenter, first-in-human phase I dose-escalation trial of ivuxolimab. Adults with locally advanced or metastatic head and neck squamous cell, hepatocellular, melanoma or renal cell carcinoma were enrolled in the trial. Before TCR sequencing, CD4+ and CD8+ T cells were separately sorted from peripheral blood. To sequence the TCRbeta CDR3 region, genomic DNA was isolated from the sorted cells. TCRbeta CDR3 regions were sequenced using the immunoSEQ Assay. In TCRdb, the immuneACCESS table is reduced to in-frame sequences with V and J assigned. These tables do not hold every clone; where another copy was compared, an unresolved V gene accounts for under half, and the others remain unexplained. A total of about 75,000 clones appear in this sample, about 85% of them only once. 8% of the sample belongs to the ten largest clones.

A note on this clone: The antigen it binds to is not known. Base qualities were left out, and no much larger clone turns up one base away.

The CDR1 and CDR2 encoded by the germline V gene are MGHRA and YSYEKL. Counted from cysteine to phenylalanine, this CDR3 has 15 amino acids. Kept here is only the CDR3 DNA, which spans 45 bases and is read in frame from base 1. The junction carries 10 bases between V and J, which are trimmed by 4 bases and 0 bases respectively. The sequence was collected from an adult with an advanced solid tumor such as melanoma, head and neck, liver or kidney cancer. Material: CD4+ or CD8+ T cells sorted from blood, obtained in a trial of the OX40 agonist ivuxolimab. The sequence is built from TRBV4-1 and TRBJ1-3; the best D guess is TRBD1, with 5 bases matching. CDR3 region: CASSPGRGSGNTIYF. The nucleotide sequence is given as TGCGCCAGCAGCCCGGGGCGCGGCTCTGGAAACACCATATATTTT.